The 30 T cell receptor beta chains listed next were all sequenced from one sample in a study of T cells in Graves' hyperthyroidism and ophthalmopathy. The TCR beta CDR3 regions underwent amplification using RNA transcripts as the source. Researchers ran a first-round RT-PCR on the TCR CDR3 using the HTBI primer set. TCRdb redid the calling of the multiplex PCR reads with MiXCR, one entry per CDR3 protein. The sample gives 600,000 to 900,000 distinct CDR3 sequences, 16% of which show up once; around 8.1% is in the top ten. The sequencing sample was made of blood. These receptors originate from a man younger than 35 with Graves' hyperthyroidism.

This clonotype was found a few times. The chain joins TRBV5-1 to TRBJ2-7; unclear D gene. Trimming shortened V by 2 bases and J by 7 bases, and 13 bases separated the two germline ends. Per germline, CDR1 SGHRS and CDR2 YFSETQ. This CDR3 is built from 13 residues. For the CDR3, the DNA is TGCGCCAGCAGCTTACAAGGCAGGTTTGAGCAGTACTTC. Residues: CASSLQGRFEQYF.

About this clonotype: Given a much more abundant clone one base away, this may be a read error. The missing conserved phenylalanine or tryptophan at the end of this CDR3 makes a read error likely. The J gene is TRBJ1-2, the V gene TRBV10-3, with 7 nucleotides matching TRBD1. Germline trimming cut 7 bases from V and 0 bases from J; bases unmatched to any gene: 5. The CDR3 covers 14 residues. Germline loops: CDR1 ENHRY, CDR2 SYGVKD. CDR3 loop: CAINRDRTNYGYTL. The DNA of the CDR3 is TGTGCCATCAATCGGGACAGAACTAACTATGGCTACACCCTC.

This clonotype has only a few counts. The rearrangement links TRBV20-1 to TRBJ2-3, with D maybe TRBD1 (6 bases). Per the germline V gene, CDR1 is DFQATT and CDR2 is SNEGSKA (reference sequence). V lost 1 base and J 0 bases, leaving 8 bases between the germline ends. This CDR3 spans 14 amino acids. CDR3: CSARGGPSTDTQYF. The DNA of the CDR3 is TGCAGTGCTAGAGGGGGGCCCAGCACAGATACGCAGTATTTT.

This clonotype turned up a few times. The chain has TRBV10-3 and TRBJ1-5, with D unclear. This CDR3 region has 17 residues. CDR1 and CDR2 (germline): ENHRY, SYGVKD. The V end was cut by 6 bases, the J end by 6 bases, with 24 bases between. The CDR3 loop is CAISEGQILLGRQPQHF. CDR3 nucleotide sequence: TGTGCCATCAGCGAAGGCCAGATACTATTAGGCCGTCAGCCCCAGCATTTT.

The V gene is TRBV14, the J gene TRBJ2-7, with TRBD1 identical over 9 bases. This CDR3 comprises 16 residues. V trimming: 3 bases; J trimming: 4 bases; junction bases outside the gene matches: 10. CDR1 is SGHDN, CDR2 FVKESK, per germline. The CDR3 loop reads CASSHGGPGQGYEQYF. In DNA, the CDR3 is TGTGCCAGCAGCCACGGTGGACCGGGACAGGGTTACGAGCAGTACTTC.

This clonotype showed up just a few times. This chain links TRBV10-3 with TRBJ1-2, with D unresolved. The ends were cut back, 6 bases at V and 3 bases at J, with 17 bases in the middle. The CDR3 has 15 amino acids. CDR1 ENHRY and CDR2 SYGVKD come from the germline V gene. The CDR3 protein is CAIRHTLTADYGYTF. In DNA form, the CDR3 reads TGTGCCATCAGACATACCTTAACAGCAGACTATGGCTACACCTTC.

This clonotype occurred a few times. This chain connects TRBV28 to TRBJ2-5; 10 positions agree with TRBD2. CDR1 is MDHEN, CDR2 SYDVKM, per germline. This CDR3 has 11 residues. The V and J ends lost 6 bases and 13 bases, in that order; junction bases with no gene match: 5. The CDR3 protein is CASRRSGRVYF. The CDR3 DNA reads TGTGCCAGCAGGAGGAGCGGGAGGGTGTACTTC.

The V gene is TRBV19, the J gene TRBJ2-5, with 8 bases that match TRBD2. Germline values: CDR1 LNHDA, CDR2 SQIVND (reference sequence). CDR3 size: 17 residues. V trimming: 1 base; J trimming: 0 bases; junction bases outside the gene matches: 7. CDR3 protein: CASSIGSGKLNQETQYF. CDR3 nucleotides: TGTGCCAGTAGTATAGGTAGCGGGAAACTCAACCAAGAGACCCAGTACTTC. Together with reference TRBV19 and TRBJ2-5, the CDR3 gives the full variable domain: DGGITQSPKYLFRKEGQNVTLSCEQNLNHDAMYWYRQDPGQGLRLIYYSQIVNDFQKGDIAEGYSVSREKKESFPLTVTSAQKNPTAFYLCASSIGSGKLNQETQYFGPGTRLLVL.

This clonotype has a count of ten or more. The genes are TRBV2 and TRBJ1-5; the D gene is possibly TRBD1 (5 bases). This CDR3 has 13 residues. CDR1 is SNHLY, CDR2 FYNNEI, per germline. The V and J ends lost 6 bases and 9 bases respectively, with 15 bases between them. CDR3 protein: CASRNRLLWPQHF. The CDR3 DNA sequence: TGTGCCAGCAGGAACAGGCTCCTCTGGCCCCAGCATTTT. The variable domain in full, with the rest retrieved from reference TRBV2 and TRBJ1-5, is EPEVTQTPSHQVTQMGQEVILRCVPISNHLYFYWYRQILGQKVEFLVSFYNNEISEKSEIFDDQFSVERPDGSNFTLKIRSTKLEDSAMYFCASRNRLLWPQHFGDGTRLSIL.

This clonotype was seen ten or more times. The chain uses TRBV7-2 and TRBJ2-3; D is unresolved. CDR1 is SGHTA and CDR2 is FQGNSA in the germline V gene. CDR3 length equals 14 residues. Trimming took 4 bases from V and 1 from J, leaving 9 bases between them. The CDR3 DNA reads TGTGCCAGCAGCTCCCCCCCCCGCACAGATACGCAGTATTTT. Translated: CASSSPPRTDTQYF.

This clonotype was seen repeatedly, ten times or more. V and J are TRBV29-1 and TRBJ1-1; 7 nucleotides match TRBD1. Losses at the gene ends were 4 bases for V and 4 bases for J; bases not matched to a gene: 15. This CDR3 contains 16 residues. CDR1 and CDR2 (germline): SQVTM, ANQGSEA. The CDR3 region is CSVVSFKGRTGTEAFF. In DNA, the CDR3 is TGCAGCGTTGTAAGTTTTAAAGGGAGGACAGGCACTGAAGCTTTCTTT.

This clonotype was detected a few times. CDR3 loop: CASSQAVQGFDEAFF. CDR3 DNA sequence: TGCGCCAGCAGCCAGGCAGTGCAGGGGTTTGATGAAGCTTTCTTT. The chain carries TRBV4-1 and TRBJ1-1; weak D call: TRBD1 (6 bases). Per the germline V gene, CDR1 is MGHRA and CDR2 is YSYEKL. Trimming left V 3 bases short and J 7 bases short, with 18 bases between. There are 15 residues in the CDR3.

This clonotype was observed many times. This sequence joins TRBV28 and TRBJ1-1, with D hard to call. V lost 6 bases, J lost 6 bases, and 20 bases lay in between. CDR1 and CDR2 (germline): MDHEN, SYDVKM. This CDR3 has 15 amino acids. CDR3 DNA sequence: TGTGCCAGCAGAGCGCGGAGGGTCCACAACGCTGAAGCTTTCTTT. Encoded protein: CASRARRVHNAEAFF.

This clonotype has only a few counts. This chain joins TRBV28 and TRBJ2-2; 8 bases agree with TRBD1. Germline CDR1 and CDR2: MDHEN and SYDVKM. Unmatched junction bases numbered 20, after V lost 7 bases and J lost 4 bases. CDR3 length: 19 amino acids. CDR3 loop: CASTSETDRDNFATGELFF. The CDR3 bases are TGTGCCAGCACCTCCGAAACGGACAGGGATAATTTTGCCACCGGGGAGCTGTTTTTT.

The DNA for the CDR3 is TGTGCCAGCTCACCAATGGGGACAGGGGGAATGAACACTGAAGCTTTCTTT. The encoded protein is CASSPMGTGGMNTEAFF. J is TRBJ1-1 and V is TRBV18; TRBD1 matches 11 bases. Germline lookup yields CDR1 KGHSH and CDR2 LQKENI. The trim removed 2 bases at V and 0 bases at J, leaving 5 bases unmatched. There are 17 residues in the CDR3.

The V call is TRBV10-3, the J call TRBJ2-3; TRBD1 aligns across 9 bases. Germline V gives CDR1 ENHRY, CDR2 SYGVKD. This CDR3 region has 15 residues. V trimming: 5 bases; J trimming: 0 bases; junction bases outside the gene matches: 3. CDR3 DNA: TGTGCCATCAGTACGGACAGGGGTAGCACAGATACGCAGTATTTT. Protein product: CAISTDRGSTDTQYF.

This clonotype was counted only a few times. One end of the junction does not line up with germline, which may come from a read error. The CDR3 protein is CASGEANYGYAF. The CDR3 DNA reads TGTGCCAGCGGGGAAGCTAACTATGGCTACGCCTTC. The rearrangement uses TRBV9 and TRBJ1-2; D is uncertain. The germline CDR1 and CDR2 sequences are SGDLS and YYNGEE. There are 12 residues in the CDR3.

The rearrangement joins TRBV2 to TRBJ2-2; unclear D gene. The germline V gene encodes CDR1 SNHLY and CDR2 FYNNEI. The V end lost 2 bases, the J end lost 7 bases, and 5 bases lay between the germline ends. The CDR3 totals 12 residues. The CDR3 region is CASSEYHGELFF. In DNA form, the CDR3 reads TGTGCCAGCAGTGAATATCACGGGGAGCTGTTTTTT. Full variable domain (outside the CDR3, taken from reference TRBV2 and TRBJ2-2): EPEVTQTPSHQVTQMGQEVILRCVPISNHLYFYWYRQILGQKVEFLVSFYNNEISEKSEIFDDQFSVERPDGSNFTLKIRSTKLEDSAMYFCASSEYHGELFFGEGSRLTVL.

This clonotype came up a few times. V is TRBV18 and J is TRBJ2-7; D is perhaps TRBD1 or TRBD2 (5 bases each). Trimming removed 4 bases from V and 3 bases from J, with 13 bases in between. This CDR3 spans 14 amino acids. CDR1 and CDR2 from the germline V gene are KGHSH and LQKENI. DNA of the CDR3: TGTGCCAGCTCACTCCAGGGACCGAACTACGAGCAGTACTTC. This gives the protein CASSLQGPNYEQYF.

In its sample, this clonotype was seen a few times. V usage is TRBV20-1 and J usage is TRBJ2-1; 7 nucleotides match TRBD2. Germline assignment: CDR1 DFQATT and CDR2 SNEGSKA (reference sequence). The V and J ends lost 0 bases and 0 bases, in that order; junction bases with no gene match: 5. This CDR3 comprises 16 residues. The CDR3 region has the DNA TGCAGTGCTAGAGATCCGGGGACTACCTCCTACAATGAGCAGTTCTTC. It codes for CSARDPGTTSYNEQFF.

This clonotype was seen more than once but under ten times. V and J are TRBV12-3 or TRBV12-4 and TRBJ2-2; 12 bases are a match to TRBD1. CDR3 size: 16 residues. V lost 5 bases and J lost 2; bases outside the gene matches: 3. The CDR3 nucleotides are TGTGCCAGCAGTCCGGGGACAGGGGGCAACACCGGGGAGCTGTTTTTT. Translated, it gives CASSPGTGGNTGELFF.

This clonotype was seen only a few times. The V and J genes are TRBV20-1 and TRBJ2-1; the D gene is possibly TRBD1 (6 bases). This CDR3 comprises 14 residues. The V end lost 5 bases, the J end lost 3 bases, and 14 bases lay between the germline ends. In germline, CDR1 is DFQATT, CDR2 SNEGSKA (reference sequence). This CDR3 is CSAGSARGYNEQFF. Here the CDR3 DNA reads TGCAGTGCTGGGAGTGCCAGGGGCTACAATGAGCAGTTCTTC.

This clonotype was counted between two and nine times. The chain recombines TRBV19 with TRBJ1-3; D is possibly TRBD1 (5 bases). Trimming left V 8 bases short and J 4 bases short, with 12 bases between. CDR1 and CDR2 (germline): LNHDA, SQIVND (reference sequence). The CDR3 consists of 13 residues. The CDR3 loop is CASHMGTGNTIYF. The CDR3 DNA is TGTGCCAGTCATATGGGGACGGGAAACACCATATATTTT. The whole variable domain, filled in from reference TRBV19 and TRBJ1-3, reads DGGITQSPKYLFRKEGQNVTLSCEQNLNHDAMYWYRQDPGQGLRLIYYSQIVNDFQKGDIAEGYSVSREKKESFPLTVTSAQKNPTAFYLCASHMGTGNTIYFGEGSWLTVV.

This clonotype was counted a few times. The chain carries TRBV27 and TRBJ2-2, with 10 bases lining up with TRBD1. V dropped 5 bases and J dropped 5; count of bases not matched to a gene: 5. Germline V gives CDR1 MNHEY, CDR2 SMNVEV (reference sequence). The CDR3 is 15 amino acids. The CDR3, as DNA: TGTGCCAGCAGTCTGACAGGGGGCCAAACCGGGGAGCTGTTTTTT. Translating it yields CASSLTGGQTGELFF.

The chain joins TRBV5-1 to TRBJ2-7; possible D gene TRBD2, 5 bases. Trimming removed 0 bases at V and 3 bases at J, with 10 bases between. Germline V gene data show CDR1 as SGHRS and CDR2 as YFSETQ. This CDR3 spans 14 amino acids. DNA for the CDR3: TGCGCCAGCAGCTTGGAAGAGGGTTTCTACGAGCAGTACTTC. It specifies CASSLEEGFYEQYF. The full variable domain, its missing parts supplied by reference TRBV5-1 and TRBJ2-7, is KAGVTQTPRYLIKTRGQQVTLSCSPISGHRSVSWYQQTPGQGLQFLFEYFSETQRNKGNFPGRFSGRQFSNSRSEMNVSTLELGDSALYLCASSLEEGFYEQYFGPGTRLTVT.

In this sample, this clonotype turned up many times. V is TRBV5-1 and J is TRBJ1-1; the D is unclear. The CDR3 sequence is 14 residues long. The germline V gene has CDR1 SGHRS and CDR2 YFSETQ. Trimming took 0 bases from V and 0 from J, leaving 6 bases between them. The CDR3 DNA is TGCGCCAGCAGCTTGGAACAGATGAACACTGAAGCTTTCTTT. This encodes CASSLEQMNTEAFF.

In nucleotides, the CDR3 is TGTGCCAGCAACCCCCGGGACGGCTCCTACGAGCAGTACTTC. Its translation: CASNPRDGSYEQYF. The gene calls are TRBV7-2 and TRBJ2-7, with D perhaps matching TRBD1 or TRBD2 (5 bases each). The germline V and J ends were trimmed by 7 bases and 0 bases, with 13 bases remaining between them. The CDR3 runs to 14 residues. Germline CDR1 and CDR2: SGHTA and FQGNSA.

The V call is TRBV9, the J call TRBJ2-7; no clear D gene. Germline V gene sequence: CDR1 SGDLS, CDR2 YYNGEE. Trimming took 0 bases from V and 0 from J, leaving 7 bases between them. The CDR3 runs to 14 residues. The CDR3 nucleotides read TGTGCCAGCAGCGTAGCTGACGGCTCCTACGAGCAGTACTTC. Residues: CASSVADGSYEQYF. The whole variable domain, remainder taken from reference TRBV9 and TRBJ2-7, is DSGVTQTPKHLITATGQRVTLRCSPRSGDLSVYWYQQSLDQGLQFLIQYYNGEERAKGNILERFSAQQFPDLHSELNLSSLELGDSALYFCASSVADGSYEQYFGPGTRLTVT.

This clonotype turned up a few times. V gene TRBV7-2 combines with J gene TRBJ2-3; D is ambiguous. The CDR3 covers 15 residues. V was cut by 7 bases and J by 5 bases, with 19 bases left in between. CDR1 is SGHTA, CDR2 FQGNSA, per germline. The CDR3: CASTPYPGRVDTQYF. The CDR3 DNA is TGTGCCAGCACCCCCTACCCCGGACGGGTAGATACGCAGTATTTT.

This rearrangement joins TRBV6-1 to TRBJ1-1; tentative D call: TRBD1 (6 bases). V was clipped by 8 bases and J by 4 bases, with 11 bases between them. Germline values: CDR1 MNHNS, CDR2 SASEGT. The CDR3 is made up of 12 amino acids. Here the CDR3 DNA reads TGTGCCAGCTTTGCAGGGGTCACTGAAGCTTTCTTT. Residues: CASFAGVTEAFF.